This TCR beta chain was observed in a study of CD8 T cells in Susac syndrome. Findings of the study overall: The relatively small number of individuals in the TCR sequencing and HLA analysis was acknowledged by the study.

Note on this clonotype: No antigen is known for it.

Included as multiple sclerosis controls were treatment-naive patients who had stable or active relapsing-remitting disease. TEMRA cells were FACS-enriched, unlike CD8+ and CD4+ T cells, which were negatively isolated. Germline-derived CDR1 and CDR2 are MGHRA and YSYEKL. V shed 3 bases and J shed 7 bases, with 10 bases lying between them. The CDR3 is 13 residues long. Random hexamers were used to reverse transcribe an amount of about 0.45 to 1 ug RNA. An immunoSEQ multiplex PCR amplified TCR beta CDR3 over 54 Vbeta and 13 Jbeta. TCRdb recomputed calls from the immunoSEQ multiplex PCR reads with MiXCR, one row per CDR3 protein. Among some 150,000 distinct CDR3 sequences listed, 95% to 96% were seen once.

The origin of this receptor is a human donor with multiple sclerosis. V usage is TRBV4-1 and J usage is TRBJ2-1, with a possible D match to TRBD2 (6 bases). The sequencing sample was made of CD8+ T cells from PBMCs. DNA of the CDR3: TGCGCCAGCAGCCAGCTTGGGGGGAATGAGCAGTTCTTC. Translation: CASSQLGGNEQFF.